The next 18 T cell receptor beta chains were all read from a single sample in a study of shared clonotypes between healthy human individuals. Libraries were prepared by immunoSEQ multiplex PCR; TCRdb keeps only in-frame clonotypes and omits some of them. Among hundreds of thousands of clones, about 95% were seen once, and the ten largest hold less than 0.13%. CD8 cells regarded as naive lacked CD45RO, were positively chosen for CCR7, and omitted terminally differentiated effector memory CD45RA+ cells. Material: naive CD8+ T cells sorted from blood. These TCRs come from a woman in her twenties or thirties in good health.

This clone was seen a handful of times. The junction does not match germline at one end; this may be a read error. The chain recombines TRBV5-4 with TRBJ2-5; tentatively, D is TRBD2 (5 bases). The CDR3 sequence is 13 residues long. Germline loops: CDR1 SGHNT, CDR2 YYREEE (reference sequence). The DNA for the CDR3 is TGTGCCAGCAGCTTAGCGGCTCAAGAGATCCAGTACTTC. This sequence encodes CASSLAAQEIQYF.

This clone was seen once. The V and J genes are TRBV19 and TRBJ1-1; maybe TRBD1 (6 bases). The CDR3 is 17 amino acids. Germline CDR1 LNHDA, CDR2 SQIVND (reference sequence). Trimming pared 1 base from V and 0 bases from J, leaving 15 bases between. CDR3 DNA sequence: TGTGCCAGTAGTATAGGCCAACAGGGTACCCTGAACACTGAAGCTTTCTTT. Its protein product is CASSIGQQGTLNTEAFF.

With respect to this clone: Other DNA variants within this sample encode the same CDR3. This rearrangement joins TRBV27 to TRBJ2-7, with 8 bases fitting TRBD1. V lost 5 bases and J lost 4; bases outside the gene matches: 4. The CDR3 totals 13 residues. Germline V gene sequence: CDR1 MNHEY, CDR2 SMNVEV (reference sequence). In DNA form, the CDR3 reads TGTGCCAGCAGTCTTACAGGGGGGTACGAGCAGTACTTC. It translates to CASSLTGGYEQYF.

CDR3 nucleotide sequence: TGTGCCAGCAGTTTGCAGCTAGCGGGACTTAAGAGCTCCTACGAGCAGTACTTC. Its translation: CASSLQLAGLKSSYEQYF. This chain uses TRBV28 with TRBJ2-7; 9 nucleotides agree with TRBD2. Germline CDR1 is MDHEN and CDR2 is SYDVKM. The CDR3 length is 18 residues. The trim removed 3 bases at V and 0 bases at J, leaving 12 bases unmatched.

The chain joins TRBV28 to TRBJ2-1; D call uncertain. Germline V gene data show CDR1 as MDHEN and CDR2 as SYDVKM. The V gene lost 4 bases and the J gene lost 4 bases, with 17 bases spanning the gap. This CDR3 contains 16 residues. CDR3 region: CASSWAPAAPYNEQFF. The CDR3 DNA reads TGTGCCAGCAGTTGGGCCCCCGCAGCGCCTTACAATGAGCAGTTCTTC.

The chain recombines TRBV5-6 with TRBJ2-1, with TRBD1 matching over 7 bases. Germline lookup yields CDR1 SGHDT and CDR2 YYEEEE. The CDR3 has 14 residues. V was clipped by 3 bases and J by 2 bases; unmatched bases: 2. CDR3 in amino acids: CASSWGTAYNEQFF. The CDR3 bases are TGTGCCAGCAGCTGGGGGACAGCCTACAATGAGCAGTTCTTC.

The V and J genes are TRBV15 and TRBJ2-7; 7 nucleotides line up with TRBD1. Germline CDR1 reads LNHNV; CDR2 reads YYDKDF (reference sequence). The V and J ends lost 0 bases and 4 bases, in that order; junction bases with no gene match: 6. The CDR3 contains 15 residues. The CDR3 DNA sequence: TGTGCCACCAGCAGAGAGGCGTCGACAGGGTACGAGCAGTACTTC. It yields the protein CATSREASTGYEQYF. The whole variable domain, remainder taken from reference TRBV15 and TRBJ2-7, is DAMVIQNPRYQVTQFGKPVTLSCSQTLNHNVMYWYQQKSSQAPKLLFHYYDKDFNNEADTPDNFQSRRPNTSFCFLDIRSPGLGDTAMYLCATSREASTGYEQYFGPGTRLTVT.

This chain uses TRBV19 with TRBJ2-7, with TRBD1 as a possible D gene (6 bases). V was clipped by 3 bases and J by 3 bases, with 15 bases between them. Germline V gene sequence: CDR1 LNHDA, CDR2 SQIVND (reference sequence). The length of the CDR3 is 15 residues. CDR3 sequence: CASSMGPGAFYEQYF. For the CDR3, the DNA is TGTGCCAGTAGTATGGGTCCAGGGGCCTTCTACGAGCAGTACTTC.

This clone was detected only once. The rearrangement links TRBV19 to TRBJ2-7; D may be TRBD2 (6 bases). Germline V gene sequence: CDR1 LNHDA, CDR2 SQIVND (reference sequence). V lost 0 bases, J lost 3 bases, and 12 bases lay in between. The CDR3 length is 15 residues. The DNA for the CDR3 is TGTGCCAGTAGTATAGATGGGACTTCCCACTACGAGCAGTACTTC. Translated, it gives CASSIDGTSHYEQYF. The whole variable domain, filled in from reference TRBV19 and TRBJ2-7, reads DGGITQSPKYLFRKEGQNVTLSCEQNLNHDAMYWYRQDPGQGLRLIYYSQIVNDFQKGDIAEGYSVSREKKESFPLTVTSAQKNPTAFYLCASSIDGTSHYEQYFGPGTRLTVT.

V is TRBV7-9 and J is TRBJ2-5, with a weak D call TRBD2 (6 bases). The last part of the DNA fits TRBJ2-7 better; the J call may be wrong. CDR3 length equals 15 residues. Germline V gives CDR1 SEHNR, CDR2 FQNEAQ (reference sequence). CDR3 DNA: TGTGCCAGCAGCCCCGGGGGTGCTTACTCCTACGAGCAGTACTTC. Translated: CASSPGGAYSYEQYF.

CDR3 amino acids: CASSFGQGIGELFF. The CDR3 DNA reads as TGTGCCAGCAGTTTTGGACAGGGGATCGGGGAGCTGTTTTTT. This chain links TRBV27 with TRBJ2-2; 9 nucleotides match TRBD1. The CDR3 is 14 residues long. J gave up 7 bases and V 3 bases, and 3 bases lay outside the gene matches. The germline gives CDR1 MNHEY, CDR2 SMNVEV (reference sequence).

The chain joins TRBV9 to TRBJ1-2; 7 nucleotides line up with TRBD1. CDR3 size: 14 residues. Trimming cost V 4 bases and J 4 bases; bases outside gene matches: 7. Germline lookup yields CDR1 SGDLS and CDR2 YYNGEE. The CDR3: CASSSSGTVYGYTF. The CDR3 nucleotides read TGTGCCAGCAGCTCGTCCGGGACAGTCTATGGCTACACCTTC.

The gene calls are TRBV4-1 and TRBJ2-2; D possibly corresponds to TRBD2 (6 bases). The V gene lost 5 bases and the J gene lost 8 bases, with 12 bases spanning the gap. The CDR3 length is 13 residues. Germline loops: CDR1 MGHRA, CDR2 YSYEKL. The CDR3 region has the DNA TGCGCCAGCAGCGGGACTCTAGGGGGGGAGCTGTTTTTT. Its translation: CASSGTLGGELFF.

The chain joins TRBV9 to TRBJ1-5; D not certain. Trimming removed 0 bases at V and 2 bases at J, with 9 bases between. The CDR3 runs to 15 residues. The germline V gene has CDR1 SGDLS and CDR2 YYNGEE. The CDR3 sequence: CASSVDGWGNQPQHF. The DNA for the CDR3 is TGTGCCAGCAGCGTAGACGGGTGGGGCAATCAGCCCCAGCATTTT.

To note about this clone: Other DNA sequences in this sample translate to the same CDR3. This chain connects TRBV2 to TRBJ1-2; 9 bases match TRBD1. The J segment lost 2 bases and the V segment lost 6 bases, leaving 1 base of the junction unmatched. The CDR3 extends over 13 amino acids. Looked up from germline, CDR1 is SNHLY and CDR2 is FYNNEI. This CDR3 reads CASRGTGNYGYTF. CDR3 sequence (DNA): TGTGCCAGCAGGGGGACAGGGAACTATGGCTACACCTTC.

This chain joins TRBV7-3 and TRBJ2-1; the D gene is possibly TRBD2 (6 bases). V was shortened by 1 base and J by 4 bases, with 14 bases between the two germline ends. The germline V gene has CDR1 SGHTA and CDR2 FQGTGA. The CDR3 is 16 residues long. CDR3 sequence reads: CASSLRSLAPYNEQFF. CDR3 DNA sequence: TGTGCCAGCAGCTTAAGGTCCCTAGCGCCTTACAATGAGCAGTTCTTC.

The V call is TRBV28, the J call TRBJ2-5, with 11 nucleotides matching TRBD2. Per the germline V gene, CDR1 is MDHEN and CDR2 is SYDVKM. Unmatched junction bases numbered 1, after V lost 4 bases and J lost 0 bases. This CDR3 has 15 residues. The CDR3 protein is CASSWGLADQETQYF. The DNA for the CDR3 is TGTGCCAGCAGTTGGGGACTAGCGGACCAAGAGACCCAGTACTTC.

This chain connects TRBV6-9 to TRBJ1-5; the D is unclear. Germline lookup yields CDR1 MNHGY and CDR2 SVAAGI. Trimming shortened V by 5 bases and J by 1 base, and 9 bases separated the two germline ends. The length of the CDR3 is 14 residues. The CDR3 nucleotides are TGTGCCAGCAGTAACACGTGGAGCAATCAGCCCCAGCATTTT. Translation: CASSNTWSNQPQHF.